Sequencing of this T cell receptor beta chain was carried out in a study of cytomegalovirus exposure and HLA in healthy donors. Researchers ran the PCR with 60 Vbeta and 13 Jbeta primers. Clones were sequenced by immunoSEQ multiplex PCR, and TCRdb holds only the in-frame ones, with some missing. This sample has 180,000 or so clones, with around 83% found just once. The V and J ends lost 4 bases and 5 bases respectively, with 14 bases between them. Germline V gives CDR1 MDHEN, CDR2 SYDVKM. The CDR3 has 14 amino acids. The source is a woman between 50 and 59 years old in good health and CMV-seropositive. The chain carries TRBV28 and TRBJ1-2; D gene ambiguous. The sample comprised PBMCs. CDR3 sequence: CASSSVLEAYGYTF. CDR3 bases: TGTGCCAGCAGTTCGGTCCTTGAAGCTTATGGCTACACCTTC.